One sample yielded the 13 T cell receptor beta chains listed below, sequenced in a study of blood T cell repertoires in COVID-19. The assay was immunoSEQ multiplex PCR, and TCRdb's table has in-frame clones only and misses some. The sample holds 150,000 to 200,000 clones; roughly 82% are singletons and the top ten take roughly 5%. Source material: PBMCs or T cells enriched from blood (not recorded which). The source of these receptors is a woman aged 60-75 years with acute COVID-19.

This clone was observed a handful of times. The chain recombines TRBV19 with TRBJ1-5; no firm D call. The CDR3 has 15 residues. The V gene's germline CDR1 is LNHDA and CDR2 SQIVND (reference sequence). V lost 4 bases, J lost 5 bases, and 15 bases lay in between. CDR3 residues: CASSRLLGGDQPQHF. The CDR3 DNA follows: TGTGCCAGTAGTAGACTCCTTGGCGGAGATCAGCCCCAGCATTTT.

The gene calls are TRBV28 and TRBJ1-2; no clear D gene. Germline CDR1 reads MDHEN; CDR2 reads SYDVKM. The V end was cut by 3 bases, the J end by 8 bases, with 25 bases between. The CDR3 loop spans 17 amino acids. CDR3 residues: CASSFEVFGVAGRGYTF. In DNA, the CDR3 is TGTGCCAGCAGTTTCGAGGTTTTTGGAGTAGCGGGAAGGGGCTACACCTTC.

The chain links TRBV5-4 to TRBJ1-1; D is unclear. This CDR3 is built from 15 residues. Trimming removed 0 bases at V and 2 bases at J, with 11 bases between. CDR1 SGHNT and CDR2 YYREEE come from the germline V gene (reference sequence). The CDR3, as DNA: TGTGCCAGCAGCTTGGGGGCGCGAAGTAACACTGAAGCTTTCTTT. Encoded protein: CASSLGARSNTEAFF.

The chain uses TRBV18 and TRBJ2-1; D is uncertain. The length of the CDR3 is 12 residues. V lost 2 bases and J lost 6, with 5 bases in between. Germline V gene data show CDR1 as KGHSH and CDR2 as LQKENI. The CDR3 bases are TGTGCCAGCTCACCAGAAGCCAATGAGCAGTTCTTC. This sequence encodes CASSPEANEQFF.

The chain recombines TRBV7-9 with TRBJ1-2, with D possibly TRBD1 on 6 matching bases. The CDR3 spans 12 residues. Germline V gene data show CDR1 as SEHNR and CDR2 as FQNEAQ (reference sequence). Trimming shortened V by 3 bases and J by 12 bases, and 14 bases separated the two germline ends. Written as DNA, the CDR3 is TGTGCCAGCAGCTTTGGGGAGGGACAACACACCTTC. The encoded protein is CASSFGEGQHTF.

This chain joins TRBV7-9 and TRBJ1-5; no definite D call. The V gene lost 4 bases and the J gene lost 11 bases, with 12 bases spanning the gap. Germline assignment: CDR1 SEHNR and CDR2 FQNEAQ (reference sequence). The CDR3 is 12 amino acids. The CDR3 reads CASSSDQVAQHF. In nucleotides, the CDR3 is TGTGCCAGCAGCTCTGATCAGGTGGCCCAGCATTTT.

The chain links TRBV19 to TRBJ1-1; D gene unclear. V dropped 10 bases and J dropped 2 bases, with 20 bases sitting between them. This CDR3 spans 15 amino acids. CDR1 is LNHDA and CDR2 is SQIVND in the germline V gene (reference sequence). CDR3 amino acids: CATVRTGSLNTEAFF. CDR3 nucleotide sequence: TGTGCCACCGTGCGGACCGGGAGCCTTAACACTGAAGCTTTCTTT.

This sequence joins TRBV28 and TRBJ1-2; 9 nucleotides match TRBD1. The V gene end was trimmed by 4 bases and the J gene end by 8 bases; junction bases not matched to a gene: 11. Germline CDR1 and CDR2: MDHEN and SYDVKM. The CDR3 runs to 15 residues. Written as DNA, the CDR3 is TGTGCCAGCAGTTACCGGGACAGGGTATGGTGGGGCTACACCTTC. Residues: CASSYRDRVWWGYTF.

This clone showed up just a few times. The rearrangement uses TRBV29-1 and TRBJ1-4, with D hard to call. The CDR3 contains 11 residues. V gave up 6 bases and J gave up 8 bases, with 10 bases separating them. From germline, CDR1 is SQVTM and CDR2 ANQGSEA. The CDR3 loop reads CSVRREEKLFF. CDR3 nucleotides: TGCAGCGTACGACGGGAGGAAAAACTGTTTTTT.

The chain is built from TRBV5-1 and TRBJ1-5; TRBD1 might be the D (5 bases). CDR1 is SGHRS, CDR2 YFSETQ, per germline. V was cut by 0 bases and J by 9 bases, with 13 bases left in between. The CDR3 totals 14 residues. This CDR3 is CASSLASGGGPQHF. Here the CDR3 DNA reads TGCGCCAGCAGCTTGGCCTCGGGGGGAGGGCCCCAGCATTTT. The full variable domain, rest sourced from reference TRBV5-1 and TRBJ1-5, is KAGVTQTPRYLIKTRGQQVTLSCSPISGHRSVSWYQQTPGQGLQFLFEYFSETQRNKGNFPGRFSGRQFSNSRSEMNVSTLELGDSALYLCASSLASGGGPQHFGDGTRLSIL.

The rearrangement joins TRBV6-2 or TRBV6-3 to TRBJ1-1, with 9 bases identical to TRBD1. The CDR3 covers 14 residues. J was trimmed by 4 bases and V by 1 base; bases with no gene match: 1. The germline CDR1 and CDR2 sequences are MNHEY and SVGEGT. CDR3 nucleotide sequence: TGTGCCAGCAGTTACTGGACAGGGGCCACTGAAGCTTTCTTT. The encoded protein is CASSYWTGATEAFF.

J is TRBJ1-6 and V is TRBV19; D remains ambiguous. Germline V gene lookup returns CDR1 LNHDA and CDR2 SQIVND (reference sequence). The germline V and J ends were trimmed by 4 bases and 9 bases, with 10 bases remaining between them. This CDR3 spans 13 amino acids. CDR3 DNA sequence: TGTGCCAGTAGTAGTGCGATTGGTTCACCCCTCCACTTT. This gives the protein CASSSAIGSPLHF.

J is TRBJ1-6 and V is TRBV10-3, with D perhaps TRBD1 (5 bases). V lost 10 bases and J lost 1, with 14 bases in between. CDR3 length: 15 amino acids. CDR1 ENHRY and CDR2 SYGVKD come from the germline V gene. As DNA, the CDR3 is TGTGCCACGACCCCAGGGCAATCCTATAATTCACCCCTCCACTTT. This codes for CATTPGQSYNSPLHF.